This entry describes one T cell receptor beta chain. This clone was picked up a small number of times. Its antigen is currently not known. No qualities accompany the bases; no much larger clone lies one base away. One collaborating source in Seattle enrolled patients during active infection and followed them longitudinally through the course of disease. The collaborating institutions used their own protocols to collect whole blood in K2EDTA tubes. For TCRbeta analysis, collaborators shipped samples in one of three forms: frozen whole blood, isolated PBMCs, or DNA extracted from either of those sample types. The germline V gene provides CDR1 MNHEY and CDR2 SVGAGI. Including the terminal cysteine and phenylalanine, the CDR3 comprises 15 residues. The read is trimmed to its CDR3 DNA, 45 bases read in frame from base 1. V gives up 7 bases and J gives up 4 bases, and the segment between their germline ends measures 17 bases.

This sample was taken from a study of blood T cell repertoires in COVID-19 (dated by TCRdb to 2020 to 2021). The study in broad terms: Collaborator samples came from the United States, Italy and Spain and covered acute and convalescent phases of COVID-19. HLA class I and class II types, where available, came from metadata supplied by the sample provider rather than from assay-based typing. Samples came from the ongoing ImmuneRACE study (first 160 participants) plus 1,254 subjects from 6 global collaborators. The prospective study material was composed of cDNA or gDNA derived from T cells, B-cell-depleted T cells, or PBMCs. The repertoires were released in a freely available public database intended as a resource for research on the immune response to SARS-CoV-2. Deeply sampled blood TCRbeta repertoires from subjects exposed to, actively infected with, or recovered from COVID-19 were included in the dataset. A de-identified subject ID, COVID-19 status, age in years and sex were almost always included in the sample metadata.

Paper-wide results and their limitations: How much clinical and demographic metadata was included differed by source and by participant, and the metadata was provided uncurated.

The immunoSEQ Assay, a bias-controlled multiplex PCR, was used to amplify TCRbeta CDR3 regions from genomic DNA. On the authors' methods: Nucleated cell counts per sample were estimated from amplification of reference gene primers within the assay. To quantify the absolute abundance of each unique TCRbeta CDR3 rearrangement, sequence reads were collapsed and filtered. For each sample, productive Simpson clonality was calculated as the square root of Simpson's diversity index over productive rearrangements. Not all clones reach the TCRdb copy of this immuneACCESS table, which keeps in-frame sequences only. Checked studies attribute under half of the gap to unresolved V genes and leave the rest unexplained. The V and J calls and clone size are taken from that table; D and trimming were inferred from the DNA. For this sample the table gives about 230,000 clones, of which 83% were detected only once. The ten largest clones add up to 1.3% of the sample.

This receptor was obtained from a woman in her 30s with COVID-19, enrolled during active disease. The V and J genes are TRBV6-5 and TRBJ2-1, with no D gene named confidently. Sequenced material: peripheral blood. The nucleotide sequence is given as TGTGCCAGCACCCTTTCGGTTAGTGGTTACAATGAGCAGTTCTTC. This codes for CASTLSVSGYNEQFF.